These 29 T cell receptor beta chains were sequenced from one sample in a study of T-cell reconstitution after alpha-beta-depleted transplantation in children (dated by TCRdb to 2015 to 2016). Library preparation employed PCR. The run used an Illumina HiSeq 2500. Molecular barcoding was employed in the preparation of TCR libraries, with unique molecular identifiers being used to normalize TCRbeta repertoire quantification. TCRdb trimmed the raw reads at Q25, called clones with MiXCR and kept productive beta chains. Identical CDR3 proteins give one entry, which carries the most common genes and DNA. The sample table contains 600,000 to 700,000 distinct CDR3 sequences; only one count was recorded for around 13% of them. The ten largest clones represent 0.79% of the sample. The treatment or condition label corresponds to: allogeneic hematopoietic cell transplantation with graft depleted of TCRalphabeta T cells and CD19 B cells.

The sample here was PBMCs, taken before TCRalphabeta/CD19-depleted stem cell transplant. Receptor source: a girl aged 2 to 10 with congenital amegakaryocytic thrombocytopenia, due to receive a stem cell transplant.

Remarks on this clonotype: The junction departs from germline at one end; a sequencing error may be responsible. DNA of the CDR3: TGCAGTGCTAGTTTTAGCGGGAGGGCCCATGAGCAGTCCTTC. It is translated as CSASFSGRAHEQSF. The chain has TRBV20-1 and TRBJ2-1; the match to TRBD2 covers 11 bases. CDR1 is DFQATT, CDR2 SNEGSKA, per germline (reference sequence). This CDR3 has 14 residues.

This clonotype has ten or more counts. The chain uses TRBV5-1 and TRBJ2-3; D may be TRBD2 (5 bases). This CDR3 is built from 16 residues. Trimming removed 3 bases at V and 8 bases at J, with 22 bases between. Germline V gives CDR1 SGHRS, CDR2 YFSETQ. CDR3 nucleotide sequence: TGCGCCAGCAGCTCAGACCCACTAGTCAAGCTTCGTACGCAGTATTTT. Residues: CASSSDPLVKLRTQYF.

This clonotype appeared a few times. This sequence joins TRBV7-9 and TRBJ2-1, with 13 positions matching TRBD2. This CDR3 has 16 amino acids. Trimming at V came to 5 bases and at J to 8 bases, leaving 9 bases not matched to a gene. CDR1 is SEHNR, CDR2 FQNEAQ, per germline (reference sequence). CDR3 loop: CASSRILAGGFDEQFF. Written as DNA, the CDR3 is TGTGCCAGCAGCCGGATACTAGCGGGAGGGTTTGATGAGCAGTTCTTC.

The sample holds many counts of this clonotype. The CDR3 bases are TGTGCCAGCAGCTCGCCCAGGGTAGATTTTAGTGAGCAGTTCTTC. This translates into CASSSPRVDFSEQFF. This chain joins TRBV7-8 and TRBJ2-1, with a possible D match to TRBD1 (5 bases). The CDR3 is made up of 15 amino acids. With 4 bases removed from V and 9 bases from J, the gap between germline ends came to 19 bases. Germline V CDR1 and CDR2: SGHVS, FQNEAQ.

Only a few counts were recorded for this clonotype. The rearrangement uses TRBV20-1 and TRBJ2-1, with 16 positions matching TRBD2. The V and J ends lost 6 bases and 6 bases, in that order; junction bases with no gene match: 11. This CDR3 contains 17 residues. The germline CDR1 and CDR2 sequences are DFQATT and SNEGSKA (reference sequence). The chain's CDR3 is CSARGLAGGRWGNEQFF. CDR3 DNA sequence: TGCAGTGCACGGGGACTAGCGGGAGGGAGATGGGGCAATGAGCAGTTCTTC.

This clonotype was detected ten times or more. The rearrangement joins TRBV7-9 to TRBJ2-1; no clear D gene. The CDR3 covers 14 residues. Trimming stripped 8 bases from V and 6 bases from J, with 17 bases between. CDR1 and CDR2 from the germline V gene are SEHNR and FQNEAQ (reference sequence). The CDR3 region has the DNA TGTGCCAGCCGCGGCACGTCGGCTTTCAATGAGCAGTTCTTC. Protein: CASRGTSAFNEQFF. Filled out from reference TRBV7-9 and TRBJ2-1, the complete variable domain reads DTGVSQNPRHKITKRGQNVTFRCDPISEHNRLYWYRQTLGQGPEFLTYFQNEAQLEKSRLLSDRFSAERPKGSFSTLEIQRTEQGDSAMYLCASRGTSAFNEQFFGPGTRLTVL.

This clonotype appeared many times. The chain couples TRBV20-1 to TRBJ2-2; a possible D gene is TRBD1 (5 bases). CDR3 size: 15 residues. Germline CDR1 is DFQATT and CDR2 is SNEGSKA (reference sequence). Between the trimmed V and J ends, which lost 6 bases and 4 bases, there was a span of 18 bases. This CDR3 reads CSAIPLGRATGELFF. CDR3 bases: TGCAGTGCCATCCCATTGGGCAGGGCCACCGGGGAGCTGTTTTTT.

This clonotype occurred many times. V and J are TRBV5-1 and TRBJ2-1; TRBD1 agrees at 8 bases. Germline V gene sequence: CDR1 SGHRS, CDR2 YFSETQ. J gave up 8 bases and V 6 bases, and 16 bases lay outside the gene matches. This CDR3 contains 16 residues. CDR3 bases: TGCGCCAGCATCTGGGGGGTAGGGACAGGTTCCGATGAGCAGTTCTTC. It translates to CASIWGVGTGSDEQFF. The complete variable domain, with remaining parts taken from reference TRBV5-1 and TRBJ2-1, reads KAGVTQTPRYLIKTRGQQVTLSCSPISGHRSVSWYQQTPGQGLQFLFEYFSETQRNKGNFPGRFSGRQFSNSRSEMNVSTLELGDSALYLCASIWGVGTGSDEQFFGPGTRLTVL.

This clonotype has a count of ten or more. The chain joins TRBV20-1 to TRBJ1-1, with 10 bases aligning to TRBD1. CDR3 length equals 18 residues. The V gene's germline CDR1 is DFQATT and CDR2 SNEGSKA (reference sequence). Losses at the gene ends were 0 bases for V and 0 bases for J; bases not matched to a gene: 10. Here the CDR3 DNA reads TGCAGTGCTAGAGACGCGGACAGGGGGTTCTTGATGAACACTGAAGCTTTCTTT. This gives the protein CSARDADRGFLMNTEAFF.

This clonotype was found many times. This chain links TRBV7-6 with TRBJ2-7; 10 bases line up with TRBD2. The CDR3 consists of 16 residues. Trimming cost V 5 bases and J 0 bases; bases outside gene matches: 7. Germline V lookup: CDR1 SGHVS, CDR2 FNYEAQ. The CDR3 bases are TGTGCCAGCAGCCCGTTAGCGGGAGGACTCTCCTACGAGCAGTACTTC. Its translation is CASSPLAGGLSYEQYF.

Comments on this clonotype: Being one base from a much bigger clone, this may be a read error. The CDR3 spells CASSLGQGNGEKLFF. Written as DNA, the CDR3 is TGTGCCAGCAGCTTGGGACAGGGCAATGGGGAAAAACTGTTTTTT. The rearrangement joins TRBV7-7 to TRBJ1-4; 9 nucleotides line up with TRBD1. V was pared by 3 bases and J by 8 bases, with 7 bases of the junction left unmatched. CDR3 length: 15 residues. Germline CDR1 SSHAT, CDR2 FNYEAQ (reference sequence).

As to this clonotype: Given a much more abundant clone one base away, this may be a read error. Here the CDR3 omits its conserved ending phenylalanine or tryptophan, so a read error is the likely source. The V and J genes are TRBV5-1 and TRBJ2-5; 7 nucleotides align to TRBD2. The germline CDR1 and CDR2 sequences are SGHRS and YFSETQ. The CDR3 length is 16 residues. Losses at the gene ends were 1 base for V and 4 bases for J; bases not matched to a gene: 10. The chain's CDR3 is CASSLMISGGRETQYS. CDR3 nucleotides: TGCGCCAGCAGCTTGATGATTAGCGGCGGGAGAGAGACCCAGTACTCC.

This chain joins TRBV2 and TRBJ2-3; no firm D call. There are 14 residues in the CDR3. Germline V gene data show CDR1 as SNHLY and CDR2 as FYNNEI. Trimming stripped 1 base from V and 2 bases from J, with 7 bases between. CDR3 coding DNA: TGTGCCAGCAGTGAAGGGAGCCTCACAGATACGCAGTATTTT. Translating it yields CASSEGSLTDTQYF.

This clonotype was counted many times. This chain connects TRBV6-4 to TRBJ2-1; 13 bases fit TRBD2. Germline lookup yields CDR1 MRHNA and CDR2 SNTAGT. This CDR3 spans 16 amino acids. V trimming: 5 bases; J trimming: 7 bases; junction bases outside the gene matches: 8. The CDR3 DNA sequence: TGTGCCAGCAGTACTAGCGGGAGGGCCCTCAAAAATGAGCAGTTCTTC. Its translation is CASSTSGRALKNEQFF.

This clonotype has a handful of counts. V gene TRBV27 combines with J gene TRBJ1-5, with D unclear. Deletions cut 6 bases from V and 1 base from J, with 10 bases between. The CDR3 has 14 residues. Germline lookup yields CDR1 MNHEY and CDR2 SMNVEV (reference sequence). As DNA, the CDR3 is TGTGCCAGCAGGCAACTCGAGAGCAATCAGCCCCAGCATTTT. It specifies CASRQLESNQPQHF.

Many counts were recorded for this clonotype. V is TRBV10-1 and J is TRBJ2-7; TRBD2 matches at 8 bases. Losses at the gene ends were 4 bases for V and 4 bases for J; bases not matched to a gene: 3. Germline lookup yields CDR1 WNHNN and CDR2 SYGVQD (reference sequence). The CDR3 is 13 residues long. Here the CDR3 reads CASSAGTSYEQYF. The CDR3 DNA is TGCGCCAGCAGTGCCGGGACTAGTTACGAGCAGTACTTC.

This clonotype was recorded many times. The chain uses TRBV5-1 and TRBJ1-2, with TRBD1 identical over 11 bases. There are 16 residues in the CDR3. V lost 2 bases to trimming and J lost 8 bases; unmatched junction nucleotides: 11. In germline, CDR1 is SGHRS, CDR2 YFSETQ. The CDR3 sequence is CASSFLRTGGTGGYTF. CDR3 nucleotides: TGCGCCAGCAGCTTTTTACGGACAGGGGGCACGGGAGGCTACACCTTC.

This clonotype was observed a handful of times. CDR3 DNA sequence: TGTGCCAGCAGTTTATATTCTGGGGTTGGCTACACCTTC. The encoded protein is CASSLYSGVGYTF. V gene TRBV27 combines with J gene TRBJ1-2; D unclear. The V end lost 1 base, the J end lost 7 bases, and 10 bases lay between the germline ends. The CDR3 runs to 13 residues. The germline V gene has CDR1 MNHEY and CDR2 SMNVEV (reference sequence).

At least ten counts were recorded for this clonotype. The chain uses TRBV5-1 and TRBJ1-2, with D unclear. Trimming cost V 3 bases and J 1 base, with 13 bases left between them. The germline V gene has CDR1 SGHRS and CDR2 YFSETQ. This CDR3 is built from 15 residues. The CDR3 is CASSYQGSFNYGYTF. The CDR3 coding sequence is TGCGCCAGCAGCTACCAAGGGTCTTTTAACTATGGCTACACCTTC.

The CDR3 DNA reads as TGTGCCACCCTCCCGGGTAGCGGGAGCGACGAGCAGTACTTC. It is translated as CATLPGSGSDEQYF. V and J are TRBV6-1 and TRBJ2-7; 9 nucleotides align to TRBD2. The CDR3 runs to 14 residues. CDR1 and CDR2 (germline): MNHNS, SASEGT. V gave up 10 bases and J gave up 5 bases; unmatched junction bases: 12.

The chain recombines TRBV29-1 with TRBJ2-7; either TRBD1 or TRBD2 may supply D (5 bases each). The CDR3 spans 10 residues. In germline, CDR1 is SQVTM, CDR2 ANQGSEA. In DNA, the CDR3 is TGCGGGGCGAGGGACCACGAGCAGTACTTC. Translation gives CGARDHEQYF.

This sequence joins TRBV7-9 and TRBJ2-1; a weak D match, TRBD2 (8 bases). The germline V gene has CDR1 SEHNR and CDR2 FQNEAQ (reference sequence). This CDR3 spans 17 amino acids. V shed 4 bases and J shed 16 bases, with 32 bases lying between them. CDR3: CASSSGVQGLGGALGFF. The CDR3 DNA is TGTGCCAGCAGCTCGGGAGTTCAGGGACTAGGGGGCGCGTTAGGTTTCTTC.

This clonotype has just a few counts. The genes are TRBV20-1 and TRBJ1-6; D uncertain. V was cut by 6 bases and J by 3 bases, with 9 bases left in between. Looked up from germline, CDR1 is DFQATT and CDR2 is SNEGSKA (reference sequence). CDR3 length: 13 residues. The DNA of the CDR3 is TGCAGTGCCAGAACAGTCTATAATTCACCCCTCCACTTT. Translation gives CSARTVYNSPLHF.

This clonotype appeared many times. V is TRBV12-3 or TRBV12-4 and J is TRBJ2-3; the match to TRBD2 covers 11 bases. With V trimmed by 5 bases and J by 5 bases, 6 bases remained unmatched. The CDR3 sequence is 15 residues long. The CDR3 nucleotides read TGTGCCAGCAGTAGGGGACTAGCGGACGGAGATACGCAGTATTTT. It encodes CASSRGLADGDTQYF.

The sample holds many counts of this clonotype. The V and J genes are TRBV12-3 or TRBV12-4 and TRBJ2-7, with a weak D call TRBD1 (6 bases). Trimming stripped 5 bases from V and 4 bases from J, with 9 bases between. This CDR3 has 12 amino acids. CDR3 residues: CASSRQDYEQYF. DNA of the CDR3: TGTGCCAGCAGTCGACAGGATTACGAGCAGTACTTC.

Comment on this clonotype: At one of its ends the junction is not consistent with the germline gene, which may arise from a read error. In DNA form, the CDR3 reads TGCTGTGCCCTAGCCAAAGCGGGGGCGGGGTTTGCAGATACGCAGTATTTT. Residues: CCALAKAGAGFADTQYF. The rearrangement uses TRBV20-1 and TRBJ2-3; 8 bases agree with TRBD2. CDR3 length equals 17 residues. Germline CDR1 and CDR2: DFQATT and SNEGSKA (reference sequence).

This clonotype was observed at least ten times. The chain recombines TRBV20-1 with TRBJ2-3, with D possibly being TRBD1 or TRBD2 (6 bases each). V shed 2 bases and J shed 6 bases, with 15 bases lying between them. The germline V gene has CDR1 DFQATT and CDR2 SNEGSKA (reference sequence). The CDR3 runs 14 residues. CDR3 protein: CSARRGGGGDTQYF. The CDR3, as DNA: TGCAGTGCTAGAAGAGGCGGAGGGGGGGATACGCAGTATTTT.

The table lists this clonotype with a few counts. The chain carries TRBV9 and TRBJ2-5; 7 nucleotides match TRBD2. The germline V gene has CDR1 SGDLS and CDR2 YYNGEE. This CDR3 spans 14 amino acids. The CDR3 reads CAGAAGVDQETQYF. The CDR3 nucleotides read TGTGCAGGGGCCGCGGGAGTTGATCAAGAGACCCAGTACTTC.

The chain combines TRBV20-1 with TRBJ2-5, with D unclear. In germline, CDR1 is DFQATT, CDR2 SNEGSKA (reference sequence). The CDR3 loop spans 11 amino acids. V was trimmed by 3 bases and J by 5 bases, leaving 7 bases between them. The CDR3 DNA reads TGCAGTGCTAGGACAAAGGAGACCCAGTACTTC. Its translation is CSARTKETQYF.